Following are 26 T cell receptor beta chains from one sample sequenced in a study of CD8 T cells in ankylosing spondylitis. One entry per CDR3 protein results from TCRdb running MiXCR on the 5' RACE reads. Here the sample spans under 250,000 distinct CDR3 sequences, about a quarter being singletons. Sequenced input: blood, either unsorted or a sorted T cell fraction (not recorded which). These receptor sequences come from a male donor with ankylosing spondylitis or in good health (not recorded which).

The J gene is TRBJ2-5, the V gene TRBV10-1, with 8 bases identical to TRBD2. The CDR3 runs 14 residues. Germline-derived CDR1 and CDR2 are WNHNN and SYGVQD (reference sequence). V was clipped by 3 bases and J by 5 bases; unmatched bases: 5. The CDR3: CASSEGGRSETQYF. In nucleotides, the CDR3 is TGCGCCAGCAGTGAAGGCGGGAGGAGCGAGACCCAGTACTTC.

The J gene is TRBJ1-4, the V gene TRBV7-9, with TRBD1 matching 7 bases. With V trimmed by 1 base and J by 5 bases, 7 bases remained unmatched. Germline V gene data show CDR1 as SEHNR and CDR2 as FQNEAQ (reference sequence). There are 16 residues in the CDR3. Written as DNA, the CDR3 is TGTGCCAGCAGCTTAGGCACGGGACAGCGAAATGAAAAACTGTTTTTT. It encodes CASSLGTGQRNEKLFF.

This clonotype was detected ten times or more. The chain carries TRBV7-6 and TRBJ1-5, with a possible D match to TRBD1 (5 bases). Germline V lookup: CDR1 SGHVS, CDR2 FNYEAQ. The ends were cut back, 3 bases at V and 3 bases at J, with 12 bases in the middle. This CDR3 is built from 15 residues. CDR3 in amino acids: CASSLTVGYNQPQHF. Here the CDR3 DNA reads TGTGCCAGCAGCTTGACAGTCGGATACAATCAGCCCCAGCATTTT.

This clonotype came up many times. The chain carries TRBV20-1 and TRBJ2-3, with a weak D call TRBD1 (6 bases). The CDR3 has 20 amino acids. Germline CDR1 is DFQATT and CDR2 is SNEGSKA (reference sequence). V was pared by 1 base and J by 0 bases, with 26 bases between. CDR3 amino acids: CSARALRSLQGPASTDTQYF. The CDR3 DNA sequence: TGCAGTGCTAGAGCCCTCCGCTCTCTCCAGGGGCCAGCCAGCACAGATACGCAGTATTTT.

This clonotype was seen at least ten times. The J gene is TRBJ1-2, the V gene TRBV12-3 or TRBV12-4; no reliable D call. The CDR3 extends over 13 amino acids. V dropped 4 bases and J dropped 1 base, with 7 bases sitting between them. As DNA, the CDR3 is TGTGCCAGCAGTTATTTCCTTAACTATGGCTACACCTTC. Encoded protein: CASSYFLNYGYTF.

The chain employs TRBV20-1 and TRBJ2-1, with 7 positions matching TRBD1. Germline V gene data show CDR1 as DFQATT and CDR2 as SNEGSKA (reference sequence). Losses at the gene ends were 3 bases for V and 0 bases for J; bases not matched to a gene: 5. CDR3 length: 15 residues. In DNA form, the CDR3 reads TGCAGTGCTAGGATGGGACAGAGCTCCTACAATGAGCAGTTCTTC. It codes for CSARMGQSSYNEQFF.

The J gene is TRBJ2-2, the V gene TRBV29-1; D is unresolved. V was pared by 2 bases and J by 0 bases, with 7 bases between. The CDR3 extends over 14 amino acids. Per the germline V gene, CDR1 is SQVTM and CDR2 is ANQGSEA. This CDR3 is CSVETRTNTGELFF. In nucleotides, the CDR3 is TGCAGCGTTGAAACCAGGACGAACACCGGGGAGCTGTTTTTT.

This clonotype was found many times. Its ends do not fully match the called genes, so a read error is possible. The rearrangement links TRBV5-6 to TRBJ2-6; D is unclear. Germline V lookup: CDR1 SGHDT, CDR2 YYEEEE. The CDR3 contains 12 residues. The DNA for the CDR3 is TGTGCCAGCAGCTCTCGGGCCAACGTCCTGACTTTC. Translated: CASSSRANVLTF.

The chain joins TRBV10-3 to TRBJ2-5, with a tentative D call TRBD2 (6 bases). There are 14 residues in the CDR3. In germline, CDR1 is ENHRY, CDR2 SYGVKD. Deletions cut 5 bases from V and 5 bases from J, with 15 bases between. CDR3: CAISSGQGGETQYF. CDR3 nucleotide sequence: TGTGCCATCAGTAGCGGGCAGGGTGGTGAGACCCAGTACTTC.

The V and J genes are TRBV6-2 or TRBV6-3 and TRBJ1-5; D remains ambiguous. The CDR3 extends over 13 amino acids. Germline V gene data show CDR1 as MNHEY and CDR2 as SVGEGT. Trimming took 2 bases from V and 5 from J, leaving 7 bases between them. CDR3 region: CASSYGEYQPQHF. The CDR3 nucleotides are TGTGCCAGCAGTTACGGCGAATATCAGCCCCAGCATTTT.

This clonotype was counted ten times or more. CDR3 nucleotides: TGTGCCAGCAGCTTGGGCGGGAGTCGGCCCACTGGGGCCAACGTCCTGACTTTC. Amino acids: CASSLGGSRPTGANVLTF. The chain links TRBV5-6 to TRBJ2-6; TRBD2 aligns across 7 bases. The length of the CDR3 is 18 residues. Germline CDR1 is SGHDT and CDR2 is YYEEEE. V gave up 0 bases and J gave up 2 bases; unmatched junction bases: 8.

A note on this clonotype: This may be a read error, as it is one base from a much larger clone. The chain joins TRBV12-3 or TRBV12-4 to TRBJ2-1, with D unclear. The CDR3 runs 17 residues. In DNA form, the CDR3 reads TGTGCCGGCAGTTTAGGTCTCGGCAGCCTCTCCTACAATGAGCAGTTCTTC. It specifies CAGSLGLGSLSYNEQFF.

The chain combines TRBV3-1 with TRBJ2-3, with D perhaps TRBD1 (6 bases). The germline CDR1 and CDR2 sequences are LGHDT and YNNKEL (reference sequence). Trimming left V 1 base short and J 2 bases short, with 13 bases between. The CDR3 loop spans 16 amino acids. The CDR3 protein is CASSQGGRGPTDTQYF. CDR3 DNA: TGTGCCAGCAGCCAAGGGGGCAGGGGTCCCACAGATACGCAGTATTTT.

The V gene is TRBV20-1, the J gene TRBJ2-1, with 8 bases aligning to TRBD1. V shed 5 bases and J 4 bases; nucleotides not matched to a gene: 4. The length of the CDR3 is 13 residues. The V gene's germline CDR1 is DFQATT and CDR2 SNEGSKA (reference sequence). CDR3 amino acids: CSALGQDYNEQFF. The CDR3 nucleotides are TGCAGTGCTTTGGGACAGGATTACAATGAGCAGTTCTTC.

This clonotype has only a few counts. This chain connects TRBV5-1 to TRBJ2-1; D call uncertain. The CDR3 runs 16 residues. Trimming took 0 bases from V and 6 from J, leaving 16 bases between them. Germline loops: CDR1 SGHRS, CDR2 YFSETQ. The CDR3 region has the DNA TGCGCCAGCAGCTTGGAGGGCAGCCCCACGGCCAATGAGCAGTTCTTC. Translation gives CASSLEGSPTANEQFF.

This clonotype was detected only a few times. The chain is built from TRBV20-1 and TRBJ2-7; 9 bases fit TRBD1. Looked up from germline, CDR1 is DFQATT and CDR2 is SNEGSKA (reference sequence). The CDR3 runs to 12 residues. Germline trimming cut 6 bases from V and 11 bases from J; bases unmatched to any gene: 11. The CDR3 nucleotides are TGCAGTGCCGGGAACACAGGGGGCGCCGAGTACTTC. It encodes CSAGNTGGAEYF.

There are many counts of this clonotype. The genes are TRBV5-1 and TRBJ2-3, with 10 bases lining up with TRBD1. The germline V gene encodes CDR1 SGHRS and CDR2 YFSETQ. The junction had 8 bases not matched to a gene; V was cut back by 2 bases and J by 5 bases. This CDR3 comprises 16 residues. The CDR3 sequence: CASSFSPTGGRDTQYF. CDR3 DNA sequence: TGCGCCAGCAGCTTTAGTCCGACAGGGGGCAGAGATACGCAGTATTTT.

This clonotype occurred many times. The genes are TRBV27 and TRBJ2-6; 8 nucleotides match TRBD1. There are 18 residues in the CDR3. The V gene's germline CDR1 is MNHEY and CDR2 SMNVEV (reference sequence). With V trimmed by 3 bases and J by 0 bases, 7 bases remained unmatched. The DNA for the CDR3 is TGTGCCAGCAGTTTCGTTGGACAGGGATTCTCTGGGGCCAACGTCCTGACTTTC. It encodes CASSFVGQGFSGANVLTF.

This clonotype showed up just a few times. The chain links TRBV11-2 to TRBJ2-7; D gene unclear. V was cut by 0 bases and J by 6 bases, with 15 bases left in between. This CDR3 contains 15 residues. Looked up from germline, CDR1 is SGHAT and CDR2 is FQNNGV. CDR3 region: CASSLEYRTSGEQYF. The CDR3 bases are TGTGCCAGCAGCTTAGAATACCGGACCAGTGGCGAGCAGTACTTC. Based on the CDR3 plus reference TRBV11-2 and TRBJ2-7, the full variable domain is EAGVAQSPRYKIIEKRQSVAFWCNPISGHATLYWYQQILGQGPKLLIQFQNNGVVDDSQLPKDRFSAERLKGVDSTLKIQPAKLEDSAVYLCASSLEYRTSGEQYFGPGTRLTVT.

This clonotype was detected ten times or more. The chain is built from TRBV20-1 and TRBJ1-1; D might be TRBD1 (5 bases). V lost 3 bases and J 6 bases, leaving 20 bases between the germline ends. The germline V gene encodes CDR1 DFQATT and CDR2 SNEGSKA (reference sequence). The CDR3 has 15 residues. The CDR3 nucleotides are TGCAGTGCTAGGGTTTTGGGGACCGGGATTCCTGAAGCTTTCTTT. It translates to CSARVLGTGIPEAFF.

The J gene is TRBJ1-6, the V gene TRBV20-1; possibly TRBD1 for D (5 bases). Per germline, CDR1 DFQATT and CDR2 SNEGSKA (reference sequence). The ends were cut back, 0 bases at V and 9 bases at J, with 12 bases in the middle. This CDR3 comprises 14 residues. This chain's CDR3 is CSARDGTGSSPLHF. As DNA, the CDR3 is TGCAGTGCTAGAGACGGGACGGGCAGTTCACCCCTCCACTTT.

This clonotype was counted ten times or more. The chain combines TRBV5-4 with TRBJ2-2; no clear D. In germline, CDR1 is SGHNT, CDR2 YYREEE (reference sequence). This CDR3 has 12 residues. Trimming stripped 5 bases from V and 5 bases from J, with 7 bases between. The DNA of the CDR3 is TGTGCCAGCAGTATAAAAACCGGGGAGCTGTTTTTT. Its protein is CASSIKTGELFF.

The chain carries TRBV20-1 and TRBJ2-7; D possibly corresponds to TRBD1 (5 bases). This CDR3 comprises 12 residues. Germline lookup yields CDR1 DFQATT and CDR2 SNEGSKA (reference sequence). V lost 5 bases to trimming and J lost 2 bases, with 10 bases between them. CDR3 in DNA: TGCAGTGCTGCACAGGCCACCTACGAGCAGTACTTC. This encodes CSAAQATYEQYF.

This clonotype was observed at least ten times. The chain links TRBV12-3 or TRBV12-4 to TRBJ2-7; 7 nucleotides match TRBD1. Trimming took 5 bases from V and 3 from J; bases not matched to a gene: 10. The CDR3 has 15 amino acids. The CDR3 DNA sequence: TGTGCCAGCAGTCCCTACAGGGGAATCAACTACGAGCAGTACTTC. Residues: CASSPYRGINYEQYF.

This clonotype showed up many times. The V and J genes are TRBV29-1 and TRBJ2-7; TRBD1 matches at 7 bases. The J segment lost 5 bases and the V segment lost 5 bases, leaving 3 bases of the junction unmatched. Germline V gene lookup returns CDR1 SQVTM and CDR2 ANQGSEA. This CDR3 has 11 residues. The CDR3 nucleotides are TGCAGCGTTTCACAGGGGAACGAGCAGTACTTC. This gives the protein CSVSQGNEQYF.

This clonotype was seen repeatedly, ten times or more. V is TRBV7-8 and J is TRBJ2-1; 9 bases agree with TRBD2. Germline V gene sequence: CDR1 SGHVS, CDR2 FQNEAQ. J was trimmed by 4 bases and V by 5 bases; bases with no gene match: 3. CDR3 size: 14 residues. In DNA form, the CDR3 reads TGTGCCAGCAGCCGACTAGCGGAGTACAATGAGCAGTTCTTC. This sequence encodes CASSRLAEYNEQFF. Filled out from reference TRBV7-8 and TRBJ2-1, the complete variable domain reads GAGVSQSPRYKVAKRGQDVALRCDPISGHVSLFWYQQALGQGPEFLTYFQNEAQLDKSGLPSDRFFAERPEGSVSTLKIQRTQQEDSAVYLCASSRLAEYNEQFFGPGTRLTVL.